This TCR beta chain came from a study of blood T cell repertoires in COVID-19. Some clones are missing from TCRdb's copy, which holds only in-frame ones; the method was immunoSEQ multiplex PCR. Here the sample spans a few hundred thousand clones, around nine tenths being singletons. Exposed enrollees encountered a COVID-19 case at some point within 2 weeks before study entry. Deletions cut 2 bases from V and 6 bases from J, with 11 bases between. CDR3 length equals 13 residues. Germline V gene sequence: CDR1 GTSNPN, CDR2 SVGIG (reference sequence). V gene TRBV30 combines with J gene TRBJ1-5, with unresolved D. The origin of this receptor is a woman between 50 and 59 years old who had been exposed to COVID-19. The sample taken for sequencing was PBMCs or T cells enriched from blood (not recorded which). The CDR3 nucleotides are TGTGCCTGGAGTCGTGGAGGGTTTCAGCCCCAGCATTTT. This codes for CAWSRGGFQPQHF.